Below are 18 T cell receptor beta chains sequenced from a single sample in a study of a mutant IDH1 vaccine in newly diagnosed glioma. Profiled with immunoSEQ multiplex PCR; TCRdb holds only in-frame clones, not every one. Of more than 50,000 clones in the sample, over 75% are singletons; the top ten hold roughly 2.1%. Time point specified: week 11, during vaccination. Doses comprised 300 ug of mutant IDH1 20-mer peptide each, plus topical imiquimod. Which antigens these TCRs recognize remains unknown. Material: PBMCs, obtained from a glioma patient whose treatment included an IDH1 peptide vaccine. These receptors all stem from a man aged 35-49 years with glioma.

This sequence joins TRBV18 and TRBJ1-1; no reliable D call. Germline-derived CDR1 and CDR2 are KGHSH and LQKENI. The CDR3 loop spans 14 amino acids. The V gene lost 6 bases and the J gene lost 3 bases, with 14 bases spanning the gap. CDR3 region: CASSIKTSDTEAFF. For the CDR3, the DNA is TGTGCCAGCTCCATCAAGACCTCGGACACTGAAGCTTTCTTT.

This clone was detected once. The CDR3 spells CASLEGDYGYTF. CDR3 DNA: TGTGCCAGCTTGGAGGGGGACTATGGCTACACCTTC. V is TRBV28 and J is TRBJ1-2, with a tentative D call TRBD1 (6 bases). The CDR3 runs 12 residues. V was trimmed by 8 bases and J by 3 bases, leaving 10 bases between them. Germline V lookup: CDR1 MDHEN, CDR2 SYDVKM.

The rearrangement links TRBV5-4 to TRBJ1-1; D is ambiguous. The CDR3 sequence is 13 residues long. The germline CDR1 and CDR2 sequences are SGHNT and YYREEE (reference sequence). V was pared by 0 bases and J by 5 bases, with 8 bases between. In nucleotides, the CDR3 is TGTGCCAGCAGCTTGGACCAGGTGACTGAAGCTTTCTTT. Protein product: CASSLDQVTEAFF.

The chain has TRBV19 and TRBJ1-5; 9 nucleotides agree with TRBD1. Looked up from germline, CDR1 is LNHDA and CDR2 is SQIVND (reference sequence). The CDR3 loop spans 14 amino acids. V trimming: 5 bases; J trimming: 7 bases; junction bases outside the gene matches: 6. The CDR3 bases are TGTGCCAGTAGTTACAGGGGGCAAGGCCAGCCCCAGCATTTT. Its protein is CASSYRGQGQPQHF.

The chain employs TRBV7-2 and TRBJ1-2, with 9 nucleotides matching TRBD1. After removal of 3 bases from V and 4 bases from J, the junction contained 3 bases not matched to a gene. CDR3 length: 14 residues. Germline V gives CDR1 SGHTA, CDR2 FQGNSA. The CDR3 DNA sequence: TGTGCCAGCAGCTTGCGGGACAGGGCCTATGGCTACACCTTC. The encoded protein is CASSLRDRAYGYTF.

J is TRBJ1-3 and V is TRBV19; D possibly corresponds to TRBD1 (6 bases). V lost 4 bases and J 2 bases, leaving 15 bases between the germline ends. This CDR3 has 16 amino acids. Germline V gene sequence: CDR1 LNHDA, CDR2 SQIVND (reference sequence). The CDR3 DNA is TGTGCCAGTAGTACCTACTGGGGGGGCGCTGGAAACACCATATATTTT. Protein: CASSTYWGGAGNTIYF. Complete variable domain (other parts from reference TRBV19 and TRBJ1-3): DGGITQSPKYLFRKEGQNVTLSCEQNLNHDAMYWYRQDPGQGLRLIYYSQIVNDFQKGDIAEGYSVSREKKESFPLTVTSAQKNPTAFYLCASSTYWGGAGNTIYFGEGSWLTVV.

The DNA of the CDR3 is TGTGCCAGCAGTTTTTATTTCCCCGGAGGGTCTGGTGAAAAACTGTTTTTT. Residues: CASSFYFPGGSGEKLFF. The chain carries TRBV28 and TRBJ1-4; D gene unclear. This CDR3 is 17 amino acids long. Trimming cost V 3 bases and J 7 bases, with 21 bases left between them. Germline CDR1 MDHEN, CDR2 SYDVKM.

V is TRBV7-3 and J is TRBJ1-3; 7 nucleotides line up with TRBD1. J gave up 9 bases and V 5 bases, and 10 bases lay outside the gene matches. Germline CDR1 reads SGHTA; CDR2 reads FQGTGA. This CDR3 is built from 14 residues. Here the CDR3 reads CASSPRTGSGTIYF. The CDR3, as DNA: TGTGCCAGCAGCCCACGGACAGGCTCTGGCACCATATATTTT.

This chain joins TRBV9 and TRBJ2-7, with 11 bases matching TRBD2. The CDR3 extends over 15 amino acids. The V segment lost 3 bases and the J segment 7 bases; nucleotides outside the gene matches: 9. Germline lookup yields CDR1 SGDLS and CDR2 YYNGEE. In DNA form, the CDR3 reads TGTGCCAGCAGCGACGGGACTAGCGGACCCACGGAGCAGTACTTC. Residues: CASSDGTSGPTEQYF.

V and J are TRBV19 and TRBJ1-5, with D perhaps TRBD1 (5 bases). The CDR3 has 14 residues. The germline V gene encodes CDR1 LNHDA and CDR2 SQIVND (reference sequence). V shed 3 bases and J shed 5 bases, with 11 bases lying between them. CDR3 amino acids: CASSIRGRYQPQHF. The CDR3, as DNA: TGTGCCAGTAGTATCCGGGGACGATATCAGCCCCAGCATTTT.

This chain connects TRBV6-5 to TRBJ1-3; perhaps TRBD1 as D (6 bases). The V and J ends lost 2 bases and 2 bases respectively, with 13 bases between them. CDR3 length: 16 amino acids. Germline CDR1 is MNHEY and CDR2 is SVGAGI. CDR3 protein: CASSYPRGGPGNTIYF. CDR3 DNA sequence: TGTGCCAGCAGTTACCCTAGGGGGGGCCCTGGAAACACCATATATTTT.

The chain recombines TRBV5-1 with TRBJ2-3, with 9 bases fitting TRBD1. The CDR3 runs 16 residues. Germline V lookup: CDR1 SGHRS, CDR2 YFSETQ. The junction had 8 bases not matched to a gene; V was cut back by 3 bases and J by 3 bases. The CDR3 bases are TGCGCCAGCAGCTCTTCAAGGGACAGGGTTACAGATACGCAGTATTTT. It encodes CASSSSRDRVTDTQYF.

The chain employs TRBV7-2 and TRBJ2-2; 7 bases map to TRBD2. The CDR3 has 14 amino acids. Germline lookup yields CDR1 SGHTA and CDR2 FQGNSA. J gave up 1 base and V 5 bases, and 1 base lay outside the gene matches. Here the CDR3 DNA reads TGTGCCAGCAGCACTAGCGTGAACACCGGGGAGCTGTTTTTT. Translated: CASSTSVNTGELFF.

The genes are TRBV19 and TRBJ1-5; 7 bases fit TRBD1. CDR3 length: 14 amino acids. V lost 5 bases, J lost 5 bases, and 6 bases stayed unmatched. Germline V lookup: CDR1 LNHDA, CDR2 SQIVND (reference sequence). CDR3 residues: CASSHRGRDQPQHF. The CDR3, as DNA: TGTGCCAGTAGTCATAGGGGGCGGGATCAGCCCCAGCATTTT.

This sequence joins TRBV9 and TRBJ2-7, with D possibly being TRBD1 (6 bases). CDR3 length: 16 residues. The germline V gene has CDR1 SGDLS and CDR2 YYNGEE. Trimming removed 3 bases from V and 2 bases from J, with 18 bases in between. CDR3 residues: CASSGQAEPPPYEQYV. CDR3 nucleotides: TGTGCCAGCAGCGGACAGGCAGAACCTCCACCCTACGAGCAGTACGTC.

The rearrangement links TRBV5-1 to TRBJ2-1, with TRBD2 identical over 10 bases. Germline lookup yields CDR1 SGHRS and CDR2 YFSETQ. J gave up 1 base and V 2 bases, and 6 bases lay outside the gene matches. This CDR3 spans 17 amino acids. CDR3 sequence: CASSFRGTSVSYNEQFF. CDR3 in DNA: TGCGCCAGCAGCTTCCGAGGGACTAGCGTTTCCTACAATGAGCAGTTCTTC.

This clone appeared once. This chain connects TRBV5-6 to TRBJ1-6, with TRBD1 identical over 7 bases. Per the germline V gene, CDR1 is SGHDT and CDR2 is YYEEEE. The CDR3 has 17 amino acids. V lost 4 bases to trimming and J lost 1 base; unmatched junction nucleotides: 8. CDR3 DNA sequence: TGTGCCAGCAGCACTAGACAGGGACGATCCTATAATTCACCCCTCCACTTT. Translating gives CASSTRQGRSYNSPLHF.

The chain couples TRBV6-6 to TRBJ1-4; D call uncertain. Germline CDR1 is MNHNY and CDR2 is SVGAGI (reference sequence). V gave up 10 bases and J gave up 4 bases, with 7 bases separating them. This CDR3 spans 11 amino acids. The CDR3 here is CATRYNEKLFF. CDR3 nucleotide sequence: TGTGCCACCAGATATAATGAAAAACTGTTTTTT.